A selection of T cell receptor beta chains follows, all from one sample in a study of T cell changes during pregnancy in multiple sclerosis. Sequencing was performed with immunoSEQ multiplex PCR; in TCRdb, only in-frame clones are kept and a portion is missing. Found here are around 95,000 clones, about 92% of them singletons; the top ten hold less than 2%. Here the sequenced sample was peripheral blood, taken after pregnancy. These receptors all stem from a female donor with multiple sclerosis, enrolled in a pregnancy study. The CDR3 runs from the conserved cysteine through the conserved F or W. A D gene is named only where the DNA matches it firmly. Expanded clones get a size class; other rows say once, few or many, or leave the size out.

D gene: -
J gene: TRBJ2-2
V gene: TRBV2
clone size: few
CDR3 DNA: TGTGCCAGCAGTGAAGGCTCTGACTACACCGGGGAGCTGTTTTTT
CDR3 protein: CASSEGSDYTGELFF

D gene: -
J gene: TRBJ1-1
V gene: TRBV28
clone size: -
CDR3 DNA: TGTGCCAGCAGCCTAACACAGGACACTGAAGCTTTCTTT
CDR3 protein: CASSLTQDTEAFF

D gene: -
J gene: TRBJ1-1
V gene: TRBV28
clone size: -
CDR3 DNA: TGTGCCAGCAGTCCCCAGGGGTGGAACACTGAAGCTTTCTTT
CDR3 protein: CASSPQGWNTEAFF

D gene: TRBD2
J gene: TRBJ2-5
V gene: TRBV11-2
clone size: -
CDR3 DNA: TGTGCCAGCAGCCGGACCCCAACTAGCGGGCTGAACGAAGAGACCCAGTACTTC
CDR3 protein: CASSRTPTSGLNEETQYF

D gene: -
J gene: TRBJ2-3
V gene: TRBV7-2
clone size: -
CDR3 DNA: TGTGCCAGCAGCTTAGGCAGAAGCACAGATACGCAGTATTTT
CDR3 protein: CASSLGRSTDTQYF

D gene: TRBD2
J gene: TRBJ2-3
V gene: TRBV7-9
clone size: -
CDR3 DNA: TGTGCCAGCAGCCGCAGGGTAGCGGGAGTTGAGGATACGCAGTATTTT
CDR3 protein: CASSRRVAGVEDTQYF

D gene: -
J gene: TRBJ2-4
V gene: TRBV7-2
clone size: -
CDR3 DNA: TGTGCCAGCAGCTCCCCCAGCGGTCTGAGGAACATTCAGTACTTC
CDR3 protein: CASSSPSGLRNIQYF

D gene: -
J gene: TRBJ2-7
V gene: TRBV18
clone size: -
CDR3 DNA: TGTGCCAGCTCACTACAGAGTAACTACGAGCAGTACTTC
CDR3 protein: CASSLQSNYEQYF

D gene: -
J gene: TRBJ1-6
V gene: TRBV2
clone size: -
CDR3 DNA: TGTGCCAGCATGGGGGCCCGTAATTCACCCCTCCACTTT
CDR3 protein: CASMGARNSPLHF

D gene: TRBD2
J gene: TRBJ2-2
V gene: TRBV6-4
clone size: -
CDR3 DNA: TGTGCCAGCAGTGAACTAGCGGGAAACACCGGGGAGCTGTTTTTT
CDR3 protein: CASSELAGNTGELFF

D gene: TRBD2
J gene: TRBJ2-3
V gene: TRBV19
clone size: -
CDR3 DNA: TGTGCCAGTAGAGGGACTAGCGGGTTTACAGATACGCAGTATTTT
CDR3 protein: CASRGTSGFTDTQYF

D gene: TRBD1
J gene: TRBJ2-1
V gene: TRBV11-3
clone size: -
CDR3 DNA: TGTGCCAGCAGCCCGGGACAGGCCAGCGCCTCCTACAATGAGCAGTTCTTC
CDR3 protein: CASSPGQASASYNEQFF

D gene: -
J gene: TRBJ1-2
V gene: TRBV5-4
clone size: -
CDR3 DNA: TGTGCCAGCAGCTTGGGGCAAACAGATGGCTACACCTTC
CDR3 protein: CASSLGQTDGYTF

D gene: -
J gene: TRBJ2-1
V gene: TRBV5-1
clone size: -
CDR3 DNA: TGCGCCAGCAGCTCGAGCAGTTGGGGGGATGAGCAGTTCTTC
CDR3 protein: CASSSSSWGDEQFF

D gene: TRBD2
J gene: TRBJ2-1
V gene: TRBV6-5
clone size: once
CDR3 DNA: TGTGCCAGCAGTGGGACTAGCGGTTCAAATGAGCAGTTCTTC
CDR3 protein: CASSGTSGSNEQFF

D gene: TRBD2
J gene: TRBJ2-1
V gene: TRBV28
clone size: -
CDR3 DNA: TGTGCCAGCAGTACCTTCACTAGCGGGGGATACAATGAGCAGTTCTTC
CDR3 protein: CASSTFTSGGYNEQFF

D gene: TRBD1
J gene: TRBJ2-7
V gene: TRBV4-3
clone size: -
CDR3 DNA: TGCGCCAGCAGCCAAGCGTGGACAGGAGCCTACGAGCAGTACTTC
CDR3 protein: CASSQAWTGAYEQYF

D gene: TRBD2
J gene: TRBJ2-5
V gene: TRBV9
clone size: -
CDR3 DNA: TGTGCCAGCAGCGTTGGACTAGGAAAAGAGACCCAGTACTTC
CDR3 protein: CASSVGLGKETQYF

D gene: TRBD2
J gene: TRBJ2-2
V gene: TRBV30
clone size: once
CDR3 DNA: TGTGCCTGGAGTCCGGGACTAGCGGCCCTGAGCACCGGGGAGCTGTTTTTT
CDR3 protein: CAWSPGLAALSTGELFF

D gene: -
J gene: TRBJ2-7
V gene: TRBV5-1
clone size: -
CDR3 DNA: TGCGCCAGCAGCTCCGAGGGCCACTACGAGCAGTACTTC
CDR3 protein: CASSSEGHYEQYF

D gene: -
J gene: TRBJ2-7
V gene: TRBV9
clone size: -
CDR3 DNA: TGTGCCAGCAGCCCCCGGCGGGCCTCTAGCTCCTACGAGCAGTACTTC
CDR3 protein: CASSPRRASSSYEQYF

D gene: TRBD2
J gene: TRBJ2-7
V gene: TRBV5-5
clone size: -
CDR3 DNA: TGTGCCAGCAGCGTCCTAGCGGGGGGGACCTACGAGCAGTACTTC
CDR3 protein: CASSVLAGGTYEQYF

D gene: -
J gene: TRBJ1-3
V gene: TRBV7-9
clone size: -
CDR3 DNA: TGTGCCAGCAGCTTAGGAGGCCGGCGGGCGTCTGGAAACACCATATATTTT
CDR3 protein: CASSLGGRRASGNTIYF

D gene: TRBD2
J gene: TRBJ2-1
V gene: TRBV28
clone size: -
CDR3 DNA: TGTGCCAGCAGTTTATGGGGCGGGAGTGGCTACAATGAGCAGTTCTTC
CDR3 protein: CASSLWGGSGYNEQFF

D gene: -
J gene: TRBJ1-2
V gene: TRBV25-1
clone size: -
CDR3 DNA: TGTGCCAGCAGAAGGGGAGGGGGTGGCTACACCTTC
CDR3 protein: CASRRGGGGYTF

D gene: TRBD1
J gene: TRBJ1-1
V gene: TRBV5-1
clone size: once
CDR3 DNA: TGCGCCAGCAGCCTCGAGACCCTGGGACAGGAACATGAAGCTTTCTTT
CDR3 protein: CASSLETLGQEHEAFF

D gene: TRBD1
J gene: TRBJ2-7
V gene: TRBV10-3
clone size: -
CDR3 DNA: TGTGCGACGGGACAGGGGGTTTACGAGCAGTACTTC
CDR3 protein: CATGQGVYEQYF

D gene: TRBD1
J gene: TRBJ1-4
V gene: TRBV7-2
clone size: once
CDR3 DNA: TGTGCCAGCAGCCCAGCCCGGACAGGGGGCGAAAAACTGTTTTTT
CDR3 protein: CASSPARTGGEKLFF

D gene: TRBD1
J gene: TRBJ2-1
V gene: TRBV6-5
clone size: few
CDR3 DNA: TGTGCCAGCGGACTCCTGACAGGGGGCGCAGAGTTCTTC
CDR3 protein: CASGLLTGGAEFF

D gene: TRBD1
J gene: TRBJ2-5
V gene: TRBV6-5
clone size: once
CDR3 DNA: TGTGCCAGCAGTTACCCCGGGACAGGGGCCGGGACCCAGTACTTC
CDR3 protein: CASSYPGTGAGTQYF

D gene: TRBD2
J gene: TRBJ2-1
V gene: TRBV7-9
clone size: once
CDR3 DNA: TGTGCCAGCAGCAGCGGACTAGCGGGGGATGAGCAGTTCTTC
CDR3 protein: CASSSGLAGDEQFF

D gene: TRBD2
J gene: TRBJ2-3
V gene: TRBV10-3
clone size: -
CDR3 DNA: TGTGCCATCAGTGAAGGGGCTAGCGGGATCACAGATACGCAGTATTTT
CDR3 protein: CAISEGASGITDTQYF

D gene: TRBD1
J gene: TRBJ1-5
V gene: TRBV7-2
clone size: -
CDR3 DNA: TGTGCCAGCAGAACGGACAGGGGCAATCAGCCCCAGCATTTT
CDR3 protein: CASRTDRGNQPQHF

D gene: TRBD1
J gene: TRBJ1-5
V gene: TRBV6-5
clone size: -
CDR3 DNA: TGTGCCAGCAGCCCTGACAGGGTCGGTCAGCCCCAGCATTTT
CDR3 protein: CASSPDRVGQPQHF

D gene: -
J gene: TRBJ2-7
V gene: TRBV6-1
clone size: -
CDR3 DNA: TGTGCCAGCAGTGAACGCTACGAGCAGTACTTC
CDR3 protein: CASSERYEQYF

D gene: -
J gene: TRBJ2-7
V gene: TRBV5-4
clone size: few
CDR3 DNA: TGTGCCAGCAGCCTAAGCGGGTCATCCTACGAGCAGTACTTC
CDR3 protein: CASSLSGSSYEQYF

D gene: -
J gene: TRBJ2-3
V gene: TRBV4-1
clone size: -
CDR3 DNA: TGCGCCAGCTCTCAAGTCGACTTGAACGGAGATACGCAGTATTTT
CDR3 protein: CASSQVDLNGDTQYF

D gene: TRBD1
J gene: TRBJ1-1
V gene: TRBV9
clone size: -
CDR3 DNA: TGTGCCAGCAGCGTAGAACCAGGGGGCTTCACTGAAGCTTTCTTT
CDR3 protein: CASSVEPGGFTEAFF

D gene: -
J gene: TRBJ2-2
V gene: TRBV7-3
clone size: -
CDR3 DNA: TGTGCCAGCAGCTTGGCTGCCGGGGAGCTGTTTTTT
CDR3 protein: CASSLAAGELFF

D gene: -
J gene: TRBJ1-1
V gene: TRBV4-3
clone size: few
CDR3 DNA: TGCGCCAGCAGCCAAGATGTAGGGAGGACCACTGAAGCTTTCTTT
CDR3 protein: CASSQDVGRTTEAFF

D gene: -
J gene: TRBJ2-1
V gene: TRBV6-5
clone size: -
CDR3 DNA: TGTGCCAGCAGTTACTCGGACACCCGCTCCTACAATGAGCAGTTCTTC
CDR3 protein: CASSYSDTRSYNEQFF

D gene: -
J gene: TRBJ1-3
V gene: TRBV6-4
clone size: -
CDR3 DNA: TGTGCCAGCAGCGGGGATGCAGGGGTTTCCTCTGGAAACACCATATATTTT
CDR3 protein: CASSGDAGVSSGNTIYF

D gene: TRBD2
J gene: TRBJ2-7
V gene: TRBV10-2
clone size: -
CDR3 DNA: TGCGCCAGCAGTTTCTCGACTAGCGGCCTAGGCTGGATTGCCTACGAGCAGTACTTC
CDR3 protein: CASSFSTSGLGWIAYEQYF

D gene: -
J gene: TRBJ1-1
V gene: TRBV20-1
clone size: -
CDR3 DNA: TGCAGTGCCAGCGACACTGAAGCTTTCTTT
CDR3 protein: CSASDTEAFF

D gene: TRBD2
J gene: TRBJ2-3
V gene: TRBV18
clone size: -
CDR3 DNA: TGTGCCAGCTCACCAGGGACTAGCGCAGATACGCAGTATTTT
CDR3 protein: CASSPGTSADTQYF

D gene: -
J gene: TRBJ1-6
V gene: TRBV6-1
clone size: -
CDR3 DNA: TGTGCCAGCTTAAGGCCCGGGACGGAGGGATCTCCCCTCCACTTT
CDR3 protein: CASLRPGTEGSPLHF

D gene: -
J gene: TRBJ2-4
V gene: TRBV5-1
clone size: few
CDR3 DNA: TGCGCCAGCAGTTCAACGCATGCAACAGGGAAACTAGCCAAAAACATTCAGTACTTC
CDR3 protein: CASSSTHATGKLAKNIQYF

D gene: -
J gene: TRBJ2-1
V gene: TRBV28
clone size: -
CDR3 DNA: TGTGCCAGCAGTTTAGAGCGGAGAAGTGAGCAGTTCTTC
CDR3 protein: CASSLERRSEQFF

D gene: -
J gene: TRBJ2-2
V gene: TRBV25-1
clone size: -
CDR3 DNA: TGTGCCAGCAGTTTGCCCGGGGCCGGGGAGCTGTTTTTT
CDR3 protein: CASSLPGAGELFF

D gene: -
J gene: TRBJ1-1
V gene: TRBV19
clone size: once
CDR3 DNA: TGTGCCAGTAGTACAGGCCGCTGGGACACTGAAGCTTTCTTT
CDR3 protein: CASSTGRWDTEAFF

D gene: -
J gene: TRBJ2-2
V gene: TRBV5-1
clone size: -
CDR3 DNA: TGCGCCAGCAGCTTGGCGGGCGGGGCGAACACCGGGGAGCTGTTTTTT
CDR3 protein: CASSLAGGANTGELFF

D gene: TRBD2
J gene: TRBJ2-7
V gene: TRBV19
clone size: -
CDR3 DNA: TGTGCCAGTAGTCCAACTAGCGGTGCCTCCTACGAGCAGTACTTC
CDR3 protein: CASSPTSGASYEQYF

D gene: -
J gene: TRBJ2-1
V gene: TRBV7-9
clone size: few
CDR3 DNA: TGTGCCAGCAGCGTCGGACAGTACAATGAGCAGTTCTTC
CDR3 protein: CASSVGQYNEQFF

D gene: -
J gene: TRBJ1-6
V gene: TRBV5-1
clone size: -
CDR3 DNA: TGCGCCAGCAGCTTGGATGGGGGCTTGGTAAATTCACCCCTCCACTTT
CDR3 protein: CASSLDGGLVNSPLHF

D gene: -
J gene: TRBJ2-2
V gene: TRBV9
clone size: -
CDR3 DNA: TGTGCCAGCAGCGTTCTGTCCGGGGAGCTGTTTTTT
CDR3 protein: CASSVLSGELFF